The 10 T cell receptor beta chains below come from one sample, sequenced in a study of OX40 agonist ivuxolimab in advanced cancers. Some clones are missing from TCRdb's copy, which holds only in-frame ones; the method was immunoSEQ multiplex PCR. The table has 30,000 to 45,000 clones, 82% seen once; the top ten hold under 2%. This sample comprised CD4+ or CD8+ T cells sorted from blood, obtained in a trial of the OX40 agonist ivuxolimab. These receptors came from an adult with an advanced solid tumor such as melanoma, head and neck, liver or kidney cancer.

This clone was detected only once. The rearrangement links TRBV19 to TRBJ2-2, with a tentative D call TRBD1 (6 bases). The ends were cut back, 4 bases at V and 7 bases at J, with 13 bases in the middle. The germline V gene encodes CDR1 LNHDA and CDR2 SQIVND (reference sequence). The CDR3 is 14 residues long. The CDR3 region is CASSTLTGSGELFF. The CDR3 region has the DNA TGTGCCAGTAGTACCCTCACAGGGAGCGGGGAGCTGTTTTTT. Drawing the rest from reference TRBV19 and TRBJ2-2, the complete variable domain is DGGITQSPKYLFRKEGQNVTLSCEQNLNHDAMYWYRQDPGQGLRLIYYSQIVNDFQKGDIAEGYSVSREKKESFPLTVTSAQKNPTAFYLCASSTLTGSGELFFGEGSRLTVL.

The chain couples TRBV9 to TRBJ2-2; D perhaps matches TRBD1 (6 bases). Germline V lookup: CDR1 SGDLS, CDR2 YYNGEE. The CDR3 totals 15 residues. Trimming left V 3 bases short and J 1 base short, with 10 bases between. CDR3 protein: CASSARQVNTGELFF. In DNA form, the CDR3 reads TGTGCCAGCAGCGCAAGACAGGTGAACACCGGGGAGCTGTTTTTT.

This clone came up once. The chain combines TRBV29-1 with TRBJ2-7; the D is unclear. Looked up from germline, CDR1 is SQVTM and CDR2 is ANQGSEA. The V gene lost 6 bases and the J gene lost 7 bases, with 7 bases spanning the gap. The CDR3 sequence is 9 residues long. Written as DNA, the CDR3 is TGCAGCGTGACCCGGGAGCAGTACTTC. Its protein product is CSVTREQYF.

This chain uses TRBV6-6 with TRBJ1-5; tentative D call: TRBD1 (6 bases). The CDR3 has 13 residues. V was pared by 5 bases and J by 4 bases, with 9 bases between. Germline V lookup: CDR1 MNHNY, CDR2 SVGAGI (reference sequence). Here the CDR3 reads CASSIQGNQPQHF. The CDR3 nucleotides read TGTGCCAGCAGTATACAGGGAAATCAGCCCCAGCATTTT.

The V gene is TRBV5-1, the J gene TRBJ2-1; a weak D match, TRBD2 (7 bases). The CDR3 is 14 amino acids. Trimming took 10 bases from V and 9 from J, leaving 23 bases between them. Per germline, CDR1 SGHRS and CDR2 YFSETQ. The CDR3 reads CAFTSYPGEGEQFF. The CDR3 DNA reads TGCGCCTTTACCTCCTACCCAGGGGAGGGTGAGCAGTTCTTC.

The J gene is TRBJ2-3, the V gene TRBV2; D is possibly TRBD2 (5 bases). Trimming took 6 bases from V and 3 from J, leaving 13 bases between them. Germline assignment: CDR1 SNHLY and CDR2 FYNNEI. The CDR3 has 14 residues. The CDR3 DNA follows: TGTGCCAGCAGCGTCGGTCTAGCAACAGATACGCAGTATTTT. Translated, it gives CASSVGLATDTQYF.

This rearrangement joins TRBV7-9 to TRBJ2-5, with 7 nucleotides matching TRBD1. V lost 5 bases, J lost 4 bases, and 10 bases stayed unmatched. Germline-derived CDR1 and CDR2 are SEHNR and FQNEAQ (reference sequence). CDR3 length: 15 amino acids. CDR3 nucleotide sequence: TGTGCCAGCAGCCCAAGACAGGGTCTTGTAGAGACCCAGTACTTC. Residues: CASSPRQGLVETQYF.

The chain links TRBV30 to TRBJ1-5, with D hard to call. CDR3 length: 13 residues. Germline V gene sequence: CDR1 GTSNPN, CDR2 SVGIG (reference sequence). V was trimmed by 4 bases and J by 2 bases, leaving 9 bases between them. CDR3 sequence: CAWTHGGNQPQHF. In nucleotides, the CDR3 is TGTGCCTGGACCCACGGGGGCAATCAGCCCCAGCATTTT.

The CDR3 DNA reads TGCGCCAGCAGCTCCGGACAGGTTAATGAAAAACTGTTTTTT. Amino acids: CASSSGQVNEKLFF. V gene TRBV5-1 combines with J gene TRBJ1-4; 7 nucleotides agree with TRBD1. This CDR3 is 14 amino acids long. The germline gives CDR1 SGHRS, CDR2 YFSETQ. The J segment lost 4 bases and the V segment lost 3 bases, leaving 3 bases of the junction unmatched.

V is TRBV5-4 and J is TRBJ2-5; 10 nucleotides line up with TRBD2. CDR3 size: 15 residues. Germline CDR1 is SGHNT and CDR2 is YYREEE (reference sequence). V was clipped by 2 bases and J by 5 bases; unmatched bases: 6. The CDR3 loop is CASSLSSGRGETQYF. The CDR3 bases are TGTGCCAGCAGCTTATCTAGCGGGAGAGGTGAGACCCAGTACTTC.